A single sample is the source of the 3 T cell receptor beta chains below, sequenced in a study of cytomegalovirus exposure and HLA in healthy donors. Profiled with immunoSEQ multiplex PCR; TCRdb holds only in-frame clones, not every one. Of around 52,000 clones in the sample, 85% to 95% were seen once. Sequencing was performed on PBMCs. These receptors came from a woman younger than 30 in good health and CMV-seronegative.

The J gene is TRBJ2-2, the V gene TRBV11-3; possibly TRBD1 for D (6 bases). CDR3 length: 14 residues. Germline CDR1 reads SGHNT; CDR2 reads YENEEA. Trimming removed 5 bases from V and 5 bases from J, with 12 bases in between. The CDR3 region has the DNA TGTGCCAGCAGCCGGGACAAACCTACCGGGGAGCTGTTTTTT. Residues: CASSRDKPTGELFF.

The rearrangement links TRBV2 to TRBJ1-2; perhaps TRBD1 as D (6 bases). The germline CDR1 and CDR2 sequences are SNHLY and FYNNEI. The CDR3 runs 13 residues. V lost 8 bases, J lost 4 bases, and 14 bases lay in between. The CDR3 loop reads CASYNGQSYGYTF. CDR3 DNA: TGTGCCAGCTATAACGGACAGAGCTATGGCTACACCTTC.

The rearrangement links TRBV9 to TRBJ2-2; 7 bases are shared with TRBD2. Trimming took 0 bases from V and 4 from J; bases not matched to a gene: 9. CDR1 and CDR2 from the germline V gene are SGDLS and YYNGEE. The CDR3 loop spans 17 amino acids. The CDR3 DNA follows: TGTGCCAGCAGCGTAGTTGCGGGGGAGTACCCCACCGGGGAGCTGTTTTTT. It is translated as CASSVVAGEYPTGELFF.